One T cell receptor beta chain is described in this entry. The sample comes from a study of blood T cell repertoires in COVID-19. As processed by the authors: For nucleated cells, counts were estimated from reference gene primer amplification. Method: immunoSEQ multiplex PCR; TCRdb's copy keeps in-frame clones and lacks some. V, J and clone size are taken as reported in that table, and D and trimming were inferred from the DNA itself. The sample lists approximately 230,000 clones, about 90% occurring once. Participant ages covered roughly 18 to 89 years across 25 or so US areas. This CDR3 region has 16 residues. V dropped 4 bases and J dropped 1; count of bases not matched to a gene: 5. Germline assignment: CDR1 MGHRA and CDR2 YSYEKL.

Input material: PBMCs or T cells enriched from blood (not recorded which). The source is a young woman who had recovered from COVID-19. V is TRBV4-1 and J is TRBJ2-1; 9 nucleotides match TRBD2. This CDR3 reads CASSLSGRGSYNEQFF. The CDR3 nucleotides are TGCGCCAGCAGCCTTAGCGGGAGAGGGTCCTACAATGAGCAGTTCTTC.